This T cell receptor (beta chain) is drawn from a study of beta chain features in type 1 diabetes. Points from the study as a whole: Compared with healthy donors, patients appeared to share more similar naive, central memory and regulatory TCRB repertoires. All four CD4+ subsets of Type 1 diabetes patients contained TCRB CDR3s that were moderately but significantly shorter. Since sequencing was performed on cDNA, cells with high TCR expression could be over-represented.

Based on CD45RO/CCR7/CD25/CD127/CD95/CD27, CD4+ regulatory, stem cell-like memory, naive and central memory cells were sorted. The CDR3 sequence is 16 residues long. The V end was cut by 5 bases, the J end by 0 bases, with 16 bases between. The germline CDR1 and CDR2 sequences are SGHTA and FQGNSA. Expressed TCRB transcripts were sequenced because the isolated RNA had all been reverse transcribed beforehand. TCRdb's copy holds only in-frame clones and misses some; the assay was immunoSEQ multiplex PCR. The repertoire holds some 640,000 clones, around an eighth seen once, with around 0.04% in the top ten. In its sample, this clone was seen a few times. The antigen is undetermined.

The V call is TRBV7-2, the J call TRBJ1-2, with a weak D call TRBD1 (5 bases). What was sequenced was naive CD4+ T cells from blood. This clonotype was sampled from a man younger than 35 with type 1 diabetes. The CDR3 DNA is TGTGCCAGCAGCATCTACTTTTCGACAGCTAACTATGGCTACACCTTC. It is translated as CASSIYFSTANYGYTF.